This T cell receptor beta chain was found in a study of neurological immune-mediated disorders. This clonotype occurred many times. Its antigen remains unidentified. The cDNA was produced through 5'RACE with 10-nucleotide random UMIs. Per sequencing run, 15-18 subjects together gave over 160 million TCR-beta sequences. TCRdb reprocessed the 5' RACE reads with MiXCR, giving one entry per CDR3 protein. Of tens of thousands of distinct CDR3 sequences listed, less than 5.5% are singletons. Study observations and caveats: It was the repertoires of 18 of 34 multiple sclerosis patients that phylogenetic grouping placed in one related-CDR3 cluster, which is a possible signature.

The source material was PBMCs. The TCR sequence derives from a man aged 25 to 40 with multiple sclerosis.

The CDR3 sequence: CASSLWRSGELFF. In nucleotides, the CDR3 is TGTGCCAGCAGCTTGTGGCGTTCCGGGGAGCTGTTTTTT. The rearrangement joins TRBV5-8 to TRBJ2-2; D is unclear. The CDR3 spans 13 residues. CDR1 and CDR2 (germline): SGHTS, YDEGEE. V gave up 1 base and J gave up 6 bases, with 7 bases separating them. The full variable domain, rest sourced from reference TRBV5-8 and TRBJ2-2, is EAGVTQSPTHLIKTRGQQATLRCSPISGHTSVYWYQQALGLGLQFLLWYDEGEERNRGNFPPRFSGRQFPNYSSELNVNALELEDSALYLCASSLWRSGELFFGEGSRLTVL.